The 21 T cell receptor beta chains presented below share a single source sample, sequenced in a study of CD8 T cells in Susac syndrome. An input of roughly 0.5 to 1 ug of RNA was subjected to reverse transcription using random hexamers. TCRdb reanalysed the immunoSEQ multiplex PCR reads using MiXCR and keeps one entry per CDR3 protein. This sample yields roughly 190,000 distinct CDR3 sequences, of which more than 85% are seen a single time; 0.16% belongs to the top ten. Sequencing was carried out using CD8+ T cells from PBMCs. The receptors come from a human donor with Susac syndrome.

The CDR3 loop is CASSHSGRDEDTQYF. Written as DNA, the CDR3 is TGTGCCAGCAGCCACAGCGGGAGGGATGAAGATACGCAGTATTTT. This chain links TRBV3-1 with TRBJ2-3, with 10 positions matching TRBD2. Germline V CDR1 and CDR2: LGHDT, YNNKEL (reference sequence). V was clipped by 3 bases and J by 5 bases; unmatched bases: 5. CDR3 length equals 15 residues.

This chain connects TRBV5-6 to TRBJ2-3, with 13 bases lining up with TRBD2. This CDR3 is built from 16 residues. Germline CDR1 is SGHDT and CDR2 is YYEEEE. Losses at the gene ends were 1 base for V and 3 bases for J; bases not matched to a gene: 2. CDR3 sequence reads: CASSLKTSGGTDTQYF. The CDR3 region has the DNA TGTGCCAGCAGCTTGAAGACTAGCGGGGGGACAGATACGCAGTATTTT.

This chain joins TRBV5-4 and TRBJ2-1; D is unclear. The V gene lost 4 bases and the J gene lost 5 bases, with 4 bases spanning the gap. The CDR3 is 11 amino acids. Germline V gene lookup returns CDR1 SGHNT and CDR2 YYREEE (reference sequence). This CDR3 reads CASSENNEQFF. In nucleotides, the CDR3 is TGTGCCAGCAGCGAAAACAATGAGCAGTTCTTC.

The V and J genes are TRBV24-1 and TRBJ2-2, with D unresolved. The CDR3 runs to 13 residues. Trimming stripped 9 bases from V and 2 bases from J, with 9 bases between. Per the germline V gene, CDR1 is KGHDR and CDR2 is SFDVKD. The CDR3 nucleotides read TGTGCCACCGGGCTCAGAAACACCGGGGAGCTGTTTTTT. Protein sequence: CATGLRNTGELFF.

The chain employs TRBV27 and TRBJ1-2, with TRBD1 as a possible D gene (5 bases). The CDR3 covers 13 residues. The V end lost 7 bases, the J end lost 8 bases, and 17 bases lay between the germline ends. CDR1 and CDR2 (germline): MNHEY, SMNVEV (reference sequence). The CDR3 bases are TGTGCCAGCACCCGGGACCTCAGTCAGGGCTACACCTTC. Protein: CASTRDLSQGYTF.

The chain joins TRBV5-1 to TRBJ2-1; 12 nucleotides align to TRBD2. V lost 3 bases and J lost 8; bases outside the gene matches: 6. The V gene's germline CDR1 is SGHRS and CDR2 YFSETQ. CDR3 size: 15 residues. The CDR3, as DNA: TGCGCCAGCAGCTACACTAGCGGGGGGCTGGATGAGCAGTTCTTC. As protein: CASSYTSGGLDEQFF. Combining the CDR3 with reference TRBV5-1 and TRBJ2-1 gives the whole variable domain KAGVTQTPRYLIKTRGQQVTLSCSPISGHRSVSWYQQTPGQGLQFLFEYFSETQRNKGNFPGRFSGRQFSNSRSEMNVSTLELGDSALYLCASSYTSGGLDEQFFGPGTRLTVL.

V and J are TRBV20-1 and TRBJ2-7; 9 bases match TRBD1. The CDR3 runs to 12 residues. The germline CDR1 and CDR2 sequences are DFQATT and SNEGSKA (reference sequence). The junction had 3 bases not matched to a gene; V was cut back by 5 bases and J by 4 bases. The CDR3 region has the DNA TGCAGTGCTCGACAGGGGGAATACGAGCAGTACTTC. Translation gives CSARQGEYEQYF.

This rearrangement joins TRBV2 to TRBJ2-7, with D possibly TRBD1 on 5 matching bases. CDR3 length: 13 amino acids. V was clipped by 3 bases and J by 5 bases, with 11 bases between them. Germline CDR1 SNHLY, CDR2 FYNNEI. CDR3 residues: CASSDSGYHEQYF. DNA of the CDR3: TGTGCCAGCAGTGACTCAGGGTACCACGAGCAGTACTTC.

The rearrangement uses TRBV30 and TRBJ2-1; 8 bases agree with TRBD1. This CDR3 spans 14 amino acids. Per the germline V gene, CDR1 is GTSNPN and CDR2 is SVGIG (reference sequence). V was pared by 4 bases and J by 7 bases, with 9 bases of the junction left unmatched. The CDR3, as DNA: TGTGCCTGGAAGGGGCAGGGGGCTAGGAATGAGCAGTTCTTC. It translates to CAWKGQGARNEQFF. Full variable domain (remainder filled in from reference TRBV30 and TRBJ2-1): SQTIHQWPATLVQPVGSPLSLECTVEGTSNPNLYWYRQAAGRGLQLLFYSVGIGQISSEVPQNLSASRPQDRQFILSSKKLLLSDSGFYLCAWKGQGARNEQFFGPGTRLTVL.

This clonotype appeared once. The J gene is TRBJ2-3, the V gene TRBV7-9; tentatively, D is TRBD2 (6 bases). V lost 2 bases and J lost 5, with 14 bases in between. The CDR3 runs 15 residues. The germline V gene encodes CDR1 SEHNR and CDR2 FQNEAQ (reference sequence). Written as DNA, the CDR3 is TGTGCCAGCAGCTTACTGTGGGGGGTTGGAGATACGCAGTATTTT. It is translated as CASSLLWGVGDTQYF.

V usage is TRBV28 and J usage is TRBJ1-3; D is uncertain. With 7 bases removed from V and 4 bases from J, the gap between germline ends came to 14 bases. The CDR3 covers 14 residues. Germline-derived CDR1 and CDR2 are MDHEN and SYDVKM. CDR3 loop: CASTPGGSGNTIYF. CDR3 in DNA: TGTGCCAGCACCCCCGGAGGCTCAGGAAACACCATATATTTT.

The genes are TRBV7-6 and TRBJ1-2; 7 nucleotides align to TRBD1. Trimming removed 5 bases from V and 6 bases from J; junction bases left unmatched: 12. This CDR3 has 15 residues. The germline V gene has CDR1 SGHVS and CDR2 FNYEAQ. CDR3 nucleotides: TGTGCCAGCAGCCCCTCGACAGGGATTGCTGATGGCTACACCTTC. It specifies CASSPSTGIADGYTF.

The chain links TRBV4-1 to TRBJ2-2; 13 bases match TRBD2. Germline-derived CDR1 and CDR2 are MGHRA and YSYEKL. The ends lost 2 bases at V and 6 bases at J; junction bases unmatched: 3. The CDR3 runs 16 residues. CDR3 amino acids: CASSQPTSGRSGELFF. CDR3 nucleotide sequence: TGCGCCAGCAGCCAACCGACTAGCGGGAGGTCCGGGGAGCTGTTTTTT.

V usage is TRBV14 and J usage is TRBJ2-5; the match to TRBD2 covers 9 bases. This CDR3 is built from 18 residues. CDR1 is SGHDN, CDR2 FVKESK, per germline. Germline trimming cut 8 bases from V and 2 bases from J; bases unmatched to any gene: 18. CDR3 protein: CASPDGLALLLLQETQYF. CDR3 coding DNA: TGTGCCAGCCCCGATGGACTAGCGCTACTTCTCTTACAAGAGACCCAGTACTTC. Filled out from reference TRBV14 and TRBJ2-5, the complete variable domain reads EAGVTQFPSHSVIEKGQTVTLRCDPISGHDNLYWYRRVMGKEIKFLLHFVKESKQDESGMPNNRFLAERTGGTYSTLKVQPAELEDSGVYFCASPDGLALLLLQETQYFGPGTRLLVL.

The chain is built from TRBV7-9 and TRBJ1-1; D unclear. The CDR3 totals 12 residues. CDR1 SEHNR and CDR2 FQNEAQ come from the germline V gene (reference sequence). V lost 6 bases, J lost 7 bases, and 12 bases lay in between. CDR3 residues: CASSSTTDEAFF. The CDR3 DNA sequence: TGTGCCAGCAGTTCGACGACGGATGAAGCTTTCTTT.

CDR3 bases: TGTGCCAGCAGCCCGCTGTCCGGGGAAGGCTCCTACGAGCAGTACTTC. Translating gives CASSPLSGEGSYEQYF. The chain uses TRBV7-9 and TRBJ2-7; TRBD2 might be the D (5 bases). Per germline, CDR1 SEHNR and CDR2 FQNEAQ (reference sequence). There are 16 residues in the CDR3. With 5 bases removed from V and 0 bases from J, the gap between germline ends came to 17 bases.

The chain is built from TRBV12-3 or TRBV12-4 and TRBJ1-5; 10 nucleotides match TRBD1. J was trimmed by 6 bases and V by 6 bases; bases with no gene match: 5. The length of the CDR3 is 14 residues. CDR3 nucleotide sequence: TGTGCCAGCAGGAGACAGGGGGCGAGTCAGCCCCAGCATTTT. Translation: CASRRQGASQPQHF.

V gene TRBV4-1 combines with J gene TRBJ2-7, with D perhaps matching TRBD1 (5 bases). CDR3 length equals 15 residues. With 2 bases removed from V and 1 base from J, the gap between germline ends came to 12 bases. CDR1 and CDR2 (germline): MGHRA, YSYEKL. CDR3 DNA: TGCGCCAGCAGCCAACCCGGACAAAATTCCTACGAGCAGTACTTC. Its translation is CASSQPGQNSYEQYF.

This chain links TRBV25-1 with TRBJ2-3; D is possibly TRBD2 (6 bases). Between the trimmed V and J ends, which lost 3 bases and 2 bases, there was a span of 18 bases. CDR3 length: 17 amino acids. Germline lookup yields CDR1 MGHDK and CDR2 SYGVNS. CDR3: CASSDPRDSNPTDTQYF. As DNA, the CDR3 is TGTGCCAGCAGTGACCCCCGGGACTCCAATCCCACAGATACGCAGTATTTT. The variable domain in full, with the rest retrieved from reference TRBV25-1 and TRBJ2-3, is EADIYQTPRYLVIGTGKKITLECSQTMGHDKMYWYQQDPGMELHLIHYSYGVNSTEKGDLSSESTVSRIRTEHFPLTLESARPSHTSQYLCASSDPRDSNPTDTQYFGPGTRLTVL.

The J gene is TRBJ1-1, the V gene TRBV30; 8 nucleotides line up with TRBD1. The CDR3 loop spans 14 amino acids. Germline V gene lookup returns CDR1 GTSNPN and CDR2 SVGIG (reference sequence). V shed 1 base and J 4 bases; nucleotides not matched to a gene: 5. The CDR3 loop is CAWSGTGSATEAFF. Here the CDR3 DNA reads TGTGCCTGGAGTGGGACAGGGTCGGCCACTGAAGCTTTCTTT.

The rearrangement uses TRBV24-1 and TRBJ2-5; D not resolved. Trimming removed 9 bases at V and 0 bases at J, with 4 bases between. The CDR3 spans 11 residues. Germline-derived CDR1 and CDR2 are KGHDR and SFDVKD. CDR3 loop: CATAYQETQYF. The CDR3 DNA reads as TGTGCCACCGCCTACCAAGAGACCCAGTACTTC.